The clone carrying this T cell receptor beta chain was picked up a small number of times. The data originate from a study of blood T cell repertoires in COVID-19. Turning to the study itself: Collection of acute and convalescent COVID-19 samples took place in the United States, Italy and Spain. Sources were T cells, B-cell-depleted T cells, or PBMCs; the material itself was cDNA or gDNA.

CDR3 length: 14 amino acids. V lost 3 bases and J lost 8; bases outside the gene matches: 5. In germline, CDR1 is ENHRY, CDR2 SYGVKD. In the source study's methods: Amplification from reference gene primers served as the basis for estimated nucleated cell counts. TCRdb keeps only in-frame clones here, not all; method: immunoSEQ multiplex PCR. That table furnishes V, J and clone size, whereas the DNA furnished D and trimming. The sample records 55,000 to 75,000 clones, about four fifths being singletons. J is TRBJ1-4 and V is TRBV10-3; 8 bases agree with TRBD1. The sequenced sample consisted of peripheral blood. This TCR came from a man aged 65 to 79 with acute or convalescent COVID-19. The CDR3 DNA follows: TGTGCCATCAGTGACGGGCAGGGGGCCGAAAAACTGTTTTTT. Protein sequence: CAISDGQGAEKLFF.